This T cell receptor beta chain was sequenced for a study of T cell responses to AZD1222 COVID-19 vaccine. Study-wide findings and caveats: Compared with day 0, the breadth and depth of the Spike-specific TCR repertoire rose significantly after two doses of AZD1222. Nearly half of unique spike-specific TCRs reportedly avoided B.1.351 and B.1.1.7 mutated regions.

As to this clone: Its target is unknown.

TCRdb keeps only in-frame clones here, not all; method: immunoSEQ multiplex PCR. The sample has more than 95,000 clones, roughly 90% seen once; the top ten hold 4.2%. Sequenced here: peripheral blood, sampled on day 0 of AZD1222 vaccination. This sequence originates from an adult in good health.

CDR3: CASSLSRQETQYF. CDR3 in DNA: TGTGCCAGCAGTTTATCCAGACAAGAGACCCAGTACTTC. The V gene is TRBV28, the J gene TRBJ2-5; D uncertain. This CDR3 is 13 amino acids long. Germline V gene sequence: CDR1 MDHEN, CDR2 SYDVKM. Trimming pared 1 base from V and 2 bases from J, leaving 5 bases between. Combining the CDR3 with reference TRBV28 and TRBJ2-5 gives the whole variable domain DVKVTQSSRYLVKRTGEKVFLECVQDMDHENMFWYRQDPGLGLRLIYFSYDVKMKEKGDIPEGYSVSREKKERFSLILESASTNQTSMYLCASSLSRQETQYFGPGTRLLVL.